This T cell receptor (beta chain) was sequenced during a study of TIL therapy for anti-PD-1-resistant metastatic lung cancer. Across the study: Progressing patients received lymphodepletion, expanded TIL infusion and IL-2. Tumors carried a median 1.5 non-synonymous mutations per megabase.

This clone appeared once. Its target is unknown. Time point of the sample: pre-treatment sample, taken before nivolumab and TIL therapy. Enrollment ran from late 2017 to early 2020. Overall study findings and caveats: Infused TIL clonotypes partially replaced the baseline blood repertoire, then decayed over months.

With 2 bases clipped from V and 3 bases from J, the junction kept 7 bases outside the gene matches. This CDR3 region has 16 residues. CDR1 SGHRS and CDR2 YFSETQ come from the germline V gene. The immunoSEQ assay was v3. Profiled with immunoSEQ multiplex PCR; TCRdb holds only in-frame clones, not every one. This table holds approximately 45,000 clones, roughly 85% found once. The receptor was isolated from a man aged 65-85 years with non-small cell lung cancer. The material sequenced was blood, taken at baseline. The V and J genes are TRBV5-1 and TRBJ2-3; 9 bases align to TRBD2. CDR3 amino acids: CASSFSGSPITDTQYF. As DNA, the CDR3 is TGCGCCAGCAGCTTTAGCGGGAGCCCAATTACAGATACGCAGTATTTT.